Each of the 4 T cell receptor beta chains below was sequenced from the same sample in a study of T cells in Graves' hyperthyroidism and ophthalmopathy. Amplification yielded TCR beta CDR3 regions, with RNA transcripts as the source. When the TCR CDR3 underwent first-round RT-PCR, the HTBI primer set was used. TCRdb reprocessed the multiplex PCR reads with MiXCR, giving one entry per CDR3 protein. Of about 410,000 distinct CDR3 sequences in the sample, roughly 15% were seen once. Sequencing used blood. All receptors come from a man younger than 35 with Graves' ophthalmopathy.

This clonotype was seen a few times. Here the CDR3 reads CASSPRWGGDYEQYF. CDR3 DNA sequence: TGCGCCAGCAGCCCAAGATGGGGCGGCGACTACGAGCAGTACTTC. The rearrangement uses TRBV4-1 and TRBJ2-7; maybe TRBD1 (5 bases). CDR3 size: 15 residues. Trimming removed 4 bases from V and 3 bases from J, with 16 bases in between. Germline V gene data show CDR1 as MGHRA and CDR2 as YSYEKL.

The table lists this clonotype with a few counts. CDR3 DNA sequence: TGCAGTGCTACAGGGGACTTGGGGGCGGCCGGGGAGCTGTTTTTT. Translation: CSATGDLGAAGELFF. This chain links TRBV20-1 with TRBJ2-2, with D perhaps being TRBD1 or TRBD2 (6 bases each). The CDR3 spans 15 residues. V shed 4 bases and J shed 6 bases, with 18 bases lying between them. Germline CDR1 and CDR2: DFQATT and SNEGSKA (reference sequence).

This clonotype was seen at least ten times. The V and J genes are TRBV6-1 and TRBJ1-1; D uncertain. Germline V CDR1 and CDR2: MNHNS, SASEGT. The ends were cut back, 0 bases at V and 5 bases at J, with 10 bases in the middle. The CDR3 runs to 14 residues. The CDR3 sequence: CASSEAEDWTEAFF. The DNA of the CDR3 is TGTGCCAGCAGTGAAGCGGAGGATTGGACTGAAGCTTTCTTT.

The chain employs TRBV7-2 and TRBJ1-2, with D tentatively TRBD1 (5 bases). Looked up from germline, CDR1 is SGHTA and CDR2 is FQGNSA. V shed 1 base and J shed 2 bases, with 11 bases lying between them. The CDR3 is made up of 15 amino acids. The CDR3 DNA reads as TGTGCCAGCAGCTTAGTTGGGGGTCGAAACTATGGCTACACCTTC. It translates to CASSLVGGRNYGYTF.